This paragraph covers one TCR beta chain sequence. Its antigen remains unknown. The data originate from a study of cytomegalovirus exposure and HLA in healthy donors. Study-wide background: Of around 400 genotyped donors, roughly 80% grouped in the Caucasian-associated ancestry cluster. Study-level findings and limits: A later analysis linked a missense DCLRE1C variant to TCR beta V- and J-gene trimming.

CDR1 SGHRS and CDR2 YFSETQ come from the germline V gene. The CDR3 runs to 17 residues. V gave up 3 bases and J gave up 7 bases; unmatched junction bases: 12. With 60 Vbeta and 13 Jbeta primers, the PCR was carried out. Data came from immunoSEQ multiplex PCR; TCRdb stores just in-frame clones and leaves some out. The sample records about 220,000 clones, over 60% being singletons. V gene TRBV5-1 combines with J gene TRBJ2-1; 11 nucleotides line up with TRBD2. The sequenced sample was PBMCs. The clonotype was recovered from a man between 18 and 29 years old in good health and CMV-seronegative. The DNA for the CDR3 is TGCGCCAGCAGCTCCAGGCCACTAGCGGGAGAGAAGAATGAGCAGTTCTTC. Translated: CASSSRPLAGEKNEQFF. The complete variable domain, with remaining parts taken from reference TRBV5-1 and TRBJ2-1, reads KAGVTQTPRYLIKTRGQQVTLSCSPISGHRSVSWYQQTPGQGLQFLFEYFSETQRNKGNFPGRFSGRQFSNSRSEMNVSTLELGDSALYLCASSSRPLAGEKNEQFFGPGTRLTVL.